The entry below describes one T cell receptor (beta chain). Its antigen remains unknown. The junction had 9 bases not matched to a gene; V was cut back by 2 bases and J by 9 bases. Germline V gives CDR1 SGHTA, CDR2 FQGNSA. The CDR3 contains 14 residues. The data are from a study of T-cell reconstitution after alpha-beta-depleted transplantation in children. Study-wide results and caveats: Day-60 TCRbeta diversity that was high in some patients was derived from surviving recipient T cells and thymic progenitors.

Researchers prepared the TCRbeta library using unique molecular identifiers, the study reports. Each CDR3 protein is one row after TCRdb ran MiXCR on the PCR reads. The data hold around 960,000 distinct CDR3 sequences, with about 29% observed a single time. This receptor was obtained from a boy under two years old who had a stem cell transplant for SCID, so the T cells may come from the graft donor. The sample in question was PBMCs, mostly from graft donor cells, obtained 360 days after TCRalphabeta/CD19-depleted stem cell transplant. This chain uses TRBV7-2 with TRBJ2-7, with 8 bases fitting TRBD1. The CDR3 reads CASSLQGALDGQYF. As DNA, the CDR3 is TGTGCCAGCAGCTTACAGGGGGCATTAGATGGGCAGTACTTC.